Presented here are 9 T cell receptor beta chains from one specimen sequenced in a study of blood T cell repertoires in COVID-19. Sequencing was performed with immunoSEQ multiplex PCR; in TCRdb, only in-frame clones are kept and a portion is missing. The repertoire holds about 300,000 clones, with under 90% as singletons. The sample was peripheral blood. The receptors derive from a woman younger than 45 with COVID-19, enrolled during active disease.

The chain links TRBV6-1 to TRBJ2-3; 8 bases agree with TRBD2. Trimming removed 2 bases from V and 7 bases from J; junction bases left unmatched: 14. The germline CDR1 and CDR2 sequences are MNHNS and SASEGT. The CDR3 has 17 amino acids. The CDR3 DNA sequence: TGTGCCAGCAGTGAAAGGAGGGGAACTAGCGGCGTACATACGCAGTATTTT. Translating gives CASSERRGTSGVHTQYF.

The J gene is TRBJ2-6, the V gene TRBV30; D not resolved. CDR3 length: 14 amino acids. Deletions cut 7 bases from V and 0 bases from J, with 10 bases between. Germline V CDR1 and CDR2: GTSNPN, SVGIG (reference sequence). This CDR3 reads CASQKLSGANVLTF. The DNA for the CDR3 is TGTGCCTCACAGAAACTCTCTGGGGCCAACGTCCTGACTTTC.

CDR3 nucleotide sequence: TGTGCCAGCAGTCCGCTTGGGGACAGCATGAACACTGAAGCTTTCTTT. Protein product: CASSPLGDSMNTEAFF. V usage is TRBV28 and J usage is TRBJ1-1; 7 nucleotides align to TRBD1. Germline loops: CDR1 MDHEN, CDR2 SYDVKM. CDR3 length: 16 residues. Trimming at V came to 5 bases and at J to 0 bases, leaving 9 bases not matched to a gene.

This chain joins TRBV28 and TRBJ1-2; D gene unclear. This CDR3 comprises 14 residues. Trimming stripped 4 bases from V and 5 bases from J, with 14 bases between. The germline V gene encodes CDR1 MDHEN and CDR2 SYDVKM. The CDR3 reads CASSSRGVWYGYTF. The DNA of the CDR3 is TGTGCCAGCAGTTCCCGCGGGGTGTGGTATGGCTACACCTTC.

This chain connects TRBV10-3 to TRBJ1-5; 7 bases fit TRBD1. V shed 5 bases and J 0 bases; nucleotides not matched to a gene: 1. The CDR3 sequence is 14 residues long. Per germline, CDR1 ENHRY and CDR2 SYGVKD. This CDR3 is CAISQGDSNQPQHF. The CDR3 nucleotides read TGTGCCATCAGTCAGGGGGATAGCAATCAGCCCCAGCATTTT.

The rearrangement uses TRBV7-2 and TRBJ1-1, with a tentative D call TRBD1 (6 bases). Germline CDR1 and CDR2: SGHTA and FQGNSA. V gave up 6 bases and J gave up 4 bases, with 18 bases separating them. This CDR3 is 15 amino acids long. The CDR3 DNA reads TGTGCCAGCAGGACGCAGGGGACCTTGGGCACTGAAGCTTTCTTT. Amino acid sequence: CASRTQGTLGTEAFF.

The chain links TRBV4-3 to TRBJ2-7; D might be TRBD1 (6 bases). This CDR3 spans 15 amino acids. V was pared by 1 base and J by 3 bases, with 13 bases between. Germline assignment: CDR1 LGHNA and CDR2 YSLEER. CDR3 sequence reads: CASSQGTASNYEQYF. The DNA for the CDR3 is TGCGCCAGCAGCCAAGGGACAGCCAGTAACTACGAGCAGTACTTC.

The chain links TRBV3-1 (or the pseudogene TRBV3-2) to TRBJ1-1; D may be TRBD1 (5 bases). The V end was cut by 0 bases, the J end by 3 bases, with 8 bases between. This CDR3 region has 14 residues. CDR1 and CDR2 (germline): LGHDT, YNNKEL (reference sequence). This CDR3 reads CASSQDRGDTEAFF. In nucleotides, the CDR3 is TGTGCCAGCAGCCAAGATAGGGGCGACACTGAAGCTTTCTTT.

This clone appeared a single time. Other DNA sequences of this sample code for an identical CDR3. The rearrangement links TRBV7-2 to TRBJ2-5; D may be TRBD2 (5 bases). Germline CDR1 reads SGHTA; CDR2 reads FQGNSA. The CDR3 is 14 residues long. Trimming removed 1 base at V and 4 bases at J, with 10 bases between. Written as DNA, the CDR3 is TGTGCCAGCAGCTTAGGGCGGGCACGAGAGACCCAGTACTTC. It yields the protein CASSLGRARETQYF. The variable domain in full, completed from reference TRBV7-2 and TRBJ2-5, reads GAGVSQSPSNKVTEKGKDVELRCDPISGHTALYWYRQSLGQGLEFLIYFQGNSAPDKSGLPSDRFSAERTGGSVSTLTIQRTQQEDSAVYLCASSLGRARETQYFGPGTRLLVL.